Each of the 18 T cell receptor beta chains below was sequenced from the same sample in a study of blood T cell repertoires in COVID-19. The assay was immunoSEQ multiplex PCR, and TCRdb's table has in-frame clones only and misses some. The data contain about 42,000 clones, about 77% of them singletons. The sequenced sample consisted of peripheral blood. The receptors come from an older man with acute or convalescent COVID-19.

The rearrangement joins TRBV24-1 to TRBJ2-1; D gene unclear. Deletions cut 3 bases from V and 5 bases from J, with 7 bases between. CDR1 KGHDR and CDR2 SFDVKD come from the germline V gene. CDR3 length: 13 amino acids. The CDR3 sequence is CATSDPRDNEQFF. Written as DNA, the CDR3 is TGTGCCACCAGTGATCCGAGAGACAATGAGCAGTTCTTC.

The rearrangement joins TRBV7-6 to TRBJ2-7; D is perhaps TRBD1 (6 bases). Germline V gives CDR1 SGHVS, CDR2 FNYEAQ. The V gene lost 4 bases and the J gene lost 7 bases, with 20 bases spanning the gap. This CDR3 is 15 amino acids long. CDR3 protein: CASSSYRQAPGEQYF. CDR3 DNA sequence: TGTGCCAGCAGCTCCTATAGACAGGCCCCGGGTGAGCAGTACTTC. The variable domain in full, with the rest retrieved from reference TRBV7-6 and TRBJ2-7, is GAGVSQSPRYKVTKRGQDVALRCDPISGHVSLYWYRQALGQGPEFLTYFNYEAQQDKSGLPNDRFSAERPEGSISTLTIQRTEQRDSAMYRCASSSYRQAPGEQYFGPGTRLTVT.

The rearrangement uses TRBV2 and TRBJ2-5; 10 bases map to TRBD1. V shed 2 bases, J shed 3 bases, and the junction held 3 bases outside the gene matches. The CDR3 loop spans 15 amino acids. Germline CDR1 is SNHLY and CDR2 is FYNNEI. The CDR3 nucleotides are TGTGCCAGCAGTGAACCGACAGGGGGCGAAGAGACCCAGTACTTC. This sequence encodes CASSEPTGGEETQYF.

This chain uses TRBV5-4 with TRBJ2-2; 9 nucleotides align to TRBD2. The V gene's germline CDR1 is SGHNT and CDR2 YYREEE (reference sequence). V lost 3 bases and J lost 5; bases outside the gene matches: 11. The CDR3 spans 17 residues. Here the CDR3 reads CASSSFGGGALTGELFF. The CDR3 DNA reads TGTGCCAGCAGCTCGTTTGGCGGGGGGGCTTTGACCGGGGAGCTGTTTTTT.

This clone was counted a few times. This chain uses TRBV19 with TRBJ1-5, with 8 bases identical to TRBD1. Germline V gene lookup returns CDR1 LNHDA and CDR2 SQIVND (reference sequence). Unmatched junction bases numbered 10, after V lost 5 bases and J lost 7 bases. This CDR3 has 15 amino acids. Here the CDR3 DNA reads TGTGCCAGTAGTCCCAGGCAGGGGGCTTGGCAGCCCCAGCATTTT. This encodes CASSPRQGAWQPQHF.

CDR3 in amino acids: CASSPDAGTEAFF. The CDR3 coding sequence is TGCGCCAGCAGCCCCGACGCAGGCACTGAAGCTTTCTTT. The chain carries TRBV5-1 and TRBJ1-1; no clear D gene. CDR1 SGHRS and CDR2 YFSETQ come from the germline V gene. The CDR3 length is 13 residues. Trimming shortened V by 4 bases and J by 4 bases, and 11 bases separated the two germline ends.

The chain couples TRBV25-1 to TRBJ1-3; TRBD1 matches 7 bases. There are 15 residues in the CDR3. CDR1 and CDR2 from the germline V gene are MGHDK and SYGVNS. The V gene end was trimmed by 3 bases and the J gene end by 4 bases; junction bases not matched to a gene: 6. CDR3 nucleotide sequence: TGTGCCAGCAGTGATACAGGGGCGGGGGGAAACACCATATATTTT. It specifies CASSDTGAGGNTIYF. Using reference TRBV25-1 and TRBJ1-3 for the parts outside the CDR3, the full variable domain is EADIYQTPRYLVIGTGKKITLECSQTMGHDKMYWYQQDPGMELHLIHYSYGVNSTEKGDLSSESTVSRIRTEHFPLTLESARPSHTSQYLCASSDTGAGGNTIYFGEGSWLTVV.

The chain has TRBV3-1 (or the pseudogene TRBV3-2) and TRBJ1-1; D may be TRBD1 (6 bases). The CDR3 has 13 residues. With 10 bases removed from V and 4 bases from J, the gap between germline ends came to 16 bases. Germline V gives CDR1 LGHDT, CDR2 YNNKEL (reference sequence). CDR3 coding DNA: TGTGCCACGGGAGGGACATTCAGCACTGAAGCTTTCTTT. As protein: CATGGTFSTEAFF.

The chain recombines TRBV5-5 with TRBJ2-1, with 14 positions matching TRBD2. J lost 9 bases, V lost 2 bases, and 4 bases had no gene match. CDR3 length: 15 amino acids. CDR1 and CDR2 (germline): SGHKS, YYEKEE (reference sequence). As DNA, the CDR3 is TGTGCCAGCAGCTTCAGACTAGCGGGGGGGACTGAGCAGTTCTTC. Encoded protein: CASSFRLAGGTEQFF.

This chain connects TRBV7-9 to TRBJ2-7, with D hard to call. V was pared by 2 bases and J by 5 bases, with 7 bases between. The CDR3 totals 12 residues. In germline, CDR1 is SEHNR, CDR2 FQNEAQ (reference sequence). The CDR3 DNA reads as TGTGCCAGCAGCTTATTGGCTGACGAGCAGTACTTC. Translating gives CASSLLADEQYF.

V is TRBV6-5 and J is TRBJ1-3, with 7 positions matching TRBD1. Germline V gives CDR1 MNHEY, CDR2 SVGAGI. Trimming took 6 bases from V and 0 from J; bases not matched to a gene: 5. The CDR3 has 15 residues. CDR3 in DNA: TGTGCCAGCAGCAGGGACAGAAACTCTGGAAACACCATATATTTT. Protein product: CASSRDRNSGNTIYF.

The DNA of the CDR3 is TGTGCCAGCAGCTTGTTGTCTGCCCAGGAGACCCAGTACTTC. It encodes CASSLLSAQETQYF. V gene TRBV5-6 combines with J gene TRBJ2-5; D is unresolved. Trimming shortened V by 1 base and J by 5 bases, and 12 bases separated the two germline ends. This CDR3 contains 14 residues. CDR1 and CDR2 from the germline V gene are SGHDT and YYEEEE.

The chain employs TRBV3-1 (or the pseudogene TRBV3-2) and TRBJ1-2, with a possible D match to TRBD1 (6 bases). The V gene's germline CDR1 is LGHDT and CDR2 YNNKEL (reference sequence). Trimming took 8 bases from V and 7 from J, leaving 14 bases between them. The CDR3 has 12 residues. Here the CDR3 DNA reads TGTGCCAGCGCGGGGGGGGCCGGTGGCTACACCTTC. Residues: CASAGGAGGYTF.

V gene TRBV15 combines with J gene TRBJ2-2; 7 nucleotides line up with TRBD1. Germline V gene sequence: CDR1 LNHNV, CDR2 YYDKDF (reference sequence). Losses at the gene ends were 2 bases for V and 6 bases for J; bases not matched to a gene: 9. The CDR3 length is 16 residues. The CDR3 is CATSRPGTDRPGELFF. The CDR3 DNA sequence: TGTGCCACCAGCAGACCCGGGACAGACAGACCCGGGGAGCTGTTTTTT. The entire variable domain, with the rest obtained from reference TRBV15 and TRBJ2-2, is as follows: DAMVIQNPRYQVTQFGKPVTLSCSQTLNHNVMYWYQQKSSQAPKLLFHYYDKDFNNEADTPDNFQSRRPNTSFCFLDIRSPGLGDTAMYLCATSRPGTDRPGELFFGEGSRLTVL.

This clone was observed once. This sequence joins TRBV19 and TRBJ1-2, with 8 bases identical to TRBD1. V shed 7 bases, J shed 2 bases, and the junction held 3 bases outside the gene matches. The CDR3 runs to 13 residues. Germline V lookup: CDR1 LNHDA, CDR2 SQIVND (reference sequence). CDR3 sequence: CASMGQANYGYTF. In DNA form, the CDR3 reads TGTGCCAGTATGGGACAGGCGAACTATGGCTACACCTTC.

This chain connects TRBV4-1 to TRBJ2-5; 8 nucleotides line up with TRBD1. The CDR3 covers 15 residues. After removal of 2 bases from V and 1 base from J, the junction contained 3 bases not matched to a gene. CDR1 and CDR2 (germline): MGHRA, YSYEKL. CDR3 sequence (DNA): TGCGCCAGCAGCCAACCGGACAGGGTCCAAGAGACCCAGTACTTC. It specifies CASSQPDRVQETQYF.

The chain employs TRBV5-1 and TRBJ1-1; D is uncertain. With 3 bases removed from V and 11 bases from J, the gap between germline ends came to 17 bases. Germline values: CDR1 SGHRS, CDR2 YFSETQ. The CDR3 runs 13 residues. CDR3 sequence (DNA): TGCGCCAGCAGCTCTTCGTTCGGTTTATCGGCTTTCTTT. Encoded protein: CASSSSFGLSAFF.

The gene calls are TRBV11-2 and TRBJ1-1; possibly TRBD1 for D (5 bases). The CDR3 spans 15 residues. Germline loops: CDR1 SGHAT, CDR2 FQNNGV. The V and J ends lost 1 base and 10 bases respectively, with 19 bases between them. The CDR3 loop reads CASSLAPSWTSGAFF. CDR3 sequence (DNA): TGTGCCAGCAGCTTAGCTCCGTCCTGGACATCGGGAGCTTTCTTT. The variable domain in full, completed from reference TRBV11-2 and TRBJ1-1, reads EAGVAQSPRYKIIEKRQSVAFWCNPISGHATLYWYQQILGQGPKLLIQFQNNGVVDDSQLPKDRFSAERLKGVDSTLKIQPAKLEDSAVYLCASSLAPSWTSGAFFGQGTRLTVV.